The clone carrying this T cell receptor (beta chain) showed up many times. The CDR3 runs 13 residues. Between the trimmed V and J ends, which lost 6 bases and 5 bases, there was a span of 14 bases. Germline V gene sequence: CDR1 SNHLY, CDR2 FYNNEI. Indicated time point: newly diagnosed GD, antithyroid drugs for less than 3 months. Preparation of the TCR library used RNA extracted from PBMCs. This specimen belongs to a study of regulatory T cells in long-lasting Graves disease. Study summary: Antithyroid drug intake by newly diagnosed Graves' patients had lasted under 3 months.

To make TCR beta libraries, researchers used iRepertoire HTBI primers and Arm-PCR of CDR3 regions. TCRdb passed the multiplex PCR reads through MiXCR, listing each CDR3 protein once. The table lists roughly 510,000 distinct CDR3 sequences, roughly 15% of them singletons. These data are also associated with another study on T cells in Graves' hyperthyroidism and ophthalmopathy.

This receptor was taken from a man between 18 and 35 years old with Graves disease. The starting material was peripheral blood mononuclear cells (PBMCs), obtained at new diagnosis, from a patient treated with antithyroid drugs. This chain links TRBV2 with TRBJ2-7; the D call may be TRBD1 or TRBD2 (5 bases each). CDR3 loop: CASRLRGRDEQYF. CDR3 bases: TGTGCCAGCAGATTAAGGGGACGGGACGAGCAGTACTTC.